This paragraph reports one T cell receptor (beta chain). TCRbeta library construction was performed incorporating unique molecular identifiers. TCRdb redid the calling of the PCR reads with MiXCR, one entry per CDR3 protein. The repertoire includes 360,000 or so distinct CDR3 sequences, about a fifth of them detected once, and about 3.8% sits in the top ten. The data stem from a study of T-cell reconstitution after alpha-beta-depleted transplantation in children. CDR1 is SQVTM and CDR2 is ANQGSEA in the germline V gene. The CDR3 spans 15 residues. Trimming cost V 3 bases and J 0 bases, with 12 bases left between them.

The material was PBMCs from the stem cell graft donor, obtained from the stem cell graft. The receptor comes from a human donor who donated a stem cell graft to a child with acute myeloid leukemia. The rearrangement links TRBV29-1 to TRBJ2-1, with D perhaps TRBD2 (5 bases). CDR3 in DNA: TGCAGCGTTGATGACTACGGAAGCTCCTACAATGAGCAGTTCTTC. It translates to CSVDDYGSSYNEQFF.